This is a list of T cell receptor beta chains from one sample in a study of blood T cells in healthy people across ages. A single record per CDR3 protein comes from TCRdb applying MiXCR to the 5' RACE reads. Of some 1.4 million distinct CDR3 sequences in the sample, approximately 40% were seen once. Material: blood. Receptors originate from a woman in her late teens or twenties in good health. Each CDR3 is given with its conserved first and last residue. A D gene is named only where the DNA matches it firmly. For some rows the clone size is stated as once, few or many, or as a class when expanded; others skip it.

j_call	clone_size	d_call	v_call	cdr3_nt	cdr3_aa
TRBJ2-1	-	-	TRBV27	TGTGCCAGCAGTGCGGGGCCGGGTGGCTACAATGAGCAGTTCTTC	CASSAGPGGYNEQFF
TRBJ1-2	-	-	TRBV5-1	TGCGCCAGCAGCCTGGCCGAGGGAGATGGCTGCATCTTC	CASSLAEGDGCIF
TRBJ2-7	many	TRBD1	TRBV5-1	TGCGCCAGCAGCTATGGGACAGGGACCTACGAGCAGTACTTC	CASSYGTGTYEQYF
TRBJ2-7	-	-	TRBV18	TGTGCCAGCTCACCAGTCGGCTTATACGAGCAGTACTTC	CASSPVGLYEQYF
TRBJ1-3	-	-	TRBV4-1	TGCGCCAGCAGCCAAGATCCGACAGCTTGGGGAAACACCATATATTTT	CASSQDPTAWGNTIYF
TRBJ2-3	many	-	TRBV20-1	TGCAGTGCTCCCTCTTACAGGGCCTATACGCAGTATTTT	CSAPSYRAYTQYF
TRBJ2-1	-	TRBD1	TRBV28	TGTGCCAGCAGCCAAAGACAGGGGATAAATGAGCAGTTCTTC	CASSQRQGINEQFF
TRBJ1-4	-	-	TRBV29-1	TGCAGCGTTGAAGGTCTCCGGACGGGTAATGAAAAACTGTTTTTT	CSVEGLRTGNEKLFF
TRBJ2-1	-	TRBD2	TRBV6-1	TGTGCCATCAGCAGGACTAGCTACAATGAGCAGTTCTTC	CAISRTSYNEQFF
TRBJ2-5	-	-	TRBV12-3/TRBV12-4	TGTGCCAGCAGTTGGATTAGGGGCGGTGAGACCCAGTACTTC	CASSWIRGGETQYF